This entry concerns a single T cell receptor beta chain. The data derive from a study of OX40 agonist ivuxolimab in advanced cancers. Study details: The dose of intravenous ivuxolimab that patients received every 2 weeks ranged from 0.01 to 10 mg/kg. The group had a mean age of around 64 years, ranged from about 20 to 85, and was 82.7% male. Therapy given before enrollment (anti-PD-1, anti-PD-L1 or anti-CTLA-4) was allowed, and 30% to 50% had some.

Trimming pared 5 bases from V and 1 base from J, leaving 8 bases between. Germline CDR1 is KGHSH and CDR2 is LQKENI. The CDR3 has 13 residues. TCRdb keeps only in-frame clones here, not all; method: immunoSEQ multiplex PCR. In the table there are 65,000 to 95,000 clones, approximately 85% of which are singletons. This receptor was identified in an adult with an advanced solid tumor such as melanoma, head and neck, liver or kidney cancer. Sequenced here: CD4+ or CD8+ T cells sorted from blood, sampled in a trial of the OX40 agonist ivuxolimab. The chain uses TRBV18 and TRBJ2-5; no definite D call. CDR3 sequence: CASSARPQETQYF. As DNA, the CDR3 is TGTGCCAGCTCAGCCCGGCCCCAAGAGACCCAGTACTTC.